This passage covers 8 T cell receptor beta chains from one sample sequenced in a study of CD8+ T cells in alopecia areata. Treatment described: oral pan-JAK inhibitor, 5-10 mg twice daily. RNA was extracted and reverse transcribed into cDNA as the sequencing template. Measured with immunoSEQ multiplex PCR; TCRdb has only the in-frame clones, and not every one. The repertoire consists of 95,000 to 100,000 clones, with roughly three fifths occurring once and the leading ten covering around a sixth. The source material was CD8+ T cells sorted from blood, sampled at week 4, from a patient treated with tofacitinib. These receptor sequences come from a human donor with alopecia areata.

V and J are TRBV5-1 and TRBJ2-7; 9 bases fit TRBD1. With 6 bases clipped from V and 5 bases from J, the junction kept 9 bases outside the gene matches. Germline CDR1 is SGHRS and CDR2 is YFSETQ. The CDR3 runs 14 residues. CDR3 sequence: CASNSGTGLHEQYF. The DNA of the CDR3 is TGCGCCAGCAACTCCGGGACAGGGTTGCACGAGCAGTACTTC.

The rearrangement links TRBV28 to TRBJ2-7; D is perhaps TRBD1 (5 bases). V was clipped by 3 bases and J by 3 bases, with 9 bases between them. CDR1 and CDR2 (germline): MDHEN, SYDVKM. The CDR3 totals 13 residues. The CDR3 region has the DNA TGTGCCAGCAGTTTTCGCCAGGGCTACGAGCAGTACTTC. It encodes CASSFRQGYEQYF.

This chain connects TRBV29-1 to TRBJ2-2; no definite D call. Per the germline V gene, CDR1 is SQVTM and CDR2 is ANQGSEA. The CDR3 extends over 13 amino acids. V lost 1 base and J lost 5, with 8 bases in between. CDR3: CSVEVDGTGELFF. The CDR3 coding sequence is TGCAGCGTTGAAGTGGACGGTACCGGGGAGCTGTTTTTT.

A few counts support this clone. V is TRBV5-1 and J is TRBJ2-1; no definite D call. The V end lost 5 bases, the J end lost 12 bases, and 9 bases lay between the germline ends. Germline assignment: CDR1 SGHRS and CDR2 YFSETQ. The CDR3 spans 10 residues. The CDR3 DNA reads TGCGCCAGCAGAGGCCGGACGCAGTTCTTC. This encodes CASRGRTQFF. The full variable domain, with the rest looked up from reference TRBV5-1 and TRBJ2-1, is KAGVTQTPRYLIKTRGQQVTLSCSPISGHRSVSWYQQTPGQGLQFLFEYFSETQRNKGNFPGRFSGRQFSNSRSEMNVSTLELGDSALYLCASRGRTQFFGPGTRLTVL.

V usage is TRBV4-1 and J usage is TRBJ2-3; D not resolved. The CDR3 length is 11 residues. Germline V gives CDR1 MGHRA, CDR2 YSYEKL. V was shortened by 4 bases and J by 7 bases, with 6 bases between the two germline ends. CDR3 region: CASSLLNTQYF. CDR3 DNA: TGCGCCAGCAGCCTACTTAATACGCAGTATTTT.

The rearrangement links TRBV7-6 to TRBJ2-1; D unclear. This CDR3 region has 12 residues. Germline CDR1 reads SGHVS; CDR2 reads FNYEAQ. V was trimmed by 7 bases and J by 6 bases, leaving 10 bases between them. The CDR3: CASTQDFNEQFF. The CDR3 coding sequence is TGTGCCAGCACCCAAGACTTCAATGAGCAGTTCTTC.

Written as DNA, the CDR3 is TGCGCCAGCAGTAAGACAGGGGTAATCAACGAGCAGTACTTC. It yields the protein CASSKTGVINEQYF. This sequence joins TRBV5-1 and TRBJ2-7; TRBD1 agrees at 8 bases. Germline V lookup: CDR1 SGHRS, CDR2 YFSETQ. This CDR3 has 14 amino acids. V gave up 5 bases and J gave up 5 bases; unmatched junction bases: 9.

For the CDR3, the DNA is TGTGCCAGCGCACCAGGGGGCATCACAGATACGCAGTATTTT. Amino acids: CASAPGGITDTQYF. The chain carries TRBV2 and TRBJ2-3, with 8 bases identical to TRBD1. This CDR3 is 14 amino acids long. Germline CDR1 SNHLY, CDR2 FYNNEI. The V segment lost 8 bases and the J segment 2 bases; nucleotides outside the gene matches: 6.